Listed below are T cell receptor beta chains from one sample, sequenced in a study of T cell responses to AZD1222 COVID-19 vaccine. The method was immunoSEQ multiplex PCR; TCRdb's version includes in-frame clones alone and lacks a portion of them. This table holds approximately 140,000 clones, around nine tenths found once. Sample: peripheral blood, taken on day 0 of AZD1222 vaccination. The receptors here all came from an adult in good health. CDR3s include the opening cysteine and the closing phenylalanine or tryptophan. Fields, in order: J gene, clone size, CDR3 length, V gene, CDR3 protein. For some rows the clone size is stated as once, few or many, or as a class when expanded; others skip it.

j_gene: TRBJ2-3
abundance: -
len: 19
v_gene: TRBV6-2/TRBV6-3
CDR3aa: CASSYRTIGPETSTDTQYF

j_gene: TRBJ1-1
abundance: -
len: 14
v_gene: TRBV25-1
CDR3aa: CASSEPGLNTEAFF

j_gene: TRBJ1-2
abundance: -
len: 14
v_gene: TRBV18
CDR3aa: CASSPSGEGYGYTF

j_gene: TRBJ2-7
abundance: -
len: 14
v_gene: TRBV27
CDR3aa: CASGTTSGSYEQYF

j_gene: TRBJ2-3
abundance: -
len: 15
v_gene: TRBV6-5
CDR3aa: CASSYSRIFPDTQYF

j_gene: TRBJ2-1
abundance: -
len: 21
v_gene: TRBV7-3
CDR3aa: CASSSIFSGLAGGDRYNEQFF

j_gene: TRBJ2-2
abundance: -
len: 16
v_gene: TRBV4-3
CDR3aa: CASSQDGTGRTGELFF

j_gene: TRBJ2-7
abundance: -
len: 13
v_gene: TRBV5-6
CDR3aa: CASSLGTGYEQYF

j_gene: TRBJ1-2
abundance: -
len: 15
v_gene: TRBV4-2
CDR3aa: CASSQAGQGDRGYTF

j_gene: TRBJ2-3
abundance: -
len: 15
v_gene: TRBV5-4
CDR3aa: CASSPQGVAPDTQYF

j_gene: TRBJ2-1
abundance: -
len: 13
v_gene: TRBV19
CDR3aa: CASSTPNSNEQFF

j_gene: TRBJ2-7
abundance: -
len: 14
v_gene: TRBV7-2
CDR3aa: CASNDKRATYEQYF

j_gene: TRBJ1-6
abundance: -
len: 19
v_gene: TRBV7-9
CDR3aa: CASTTTGQGYRNYNSPLHF

j_gene: TRBJ1-3
abundance: -
len: 21
v_gene: TRBV18
CDR3aa: CASSPPSGRTSKFSSGNTIYF

j_gene: TRBJ2-7
abundance: -
len: 15
v_gene: TRBV11-3
CDR3aa: CASSLVRGSSGEQYF

j_gene: TRBJ1-1
abundance: -
len: 16
v_gene: TRBV3-1/TRBV3-2
CDR3aa: CASSRRGGAENTEAFF

j_gene: TRBJ2-7
abundance: -
len: 18
v_gene: TRBV11-1
CDR3aa: CASSLAPSLSGRVYEQYF

j_gene: TRBJ1-1
abundance: once
len: 15
v_gene: TRBV19
CDR3aa: CASSIGLVANTEAFF

j_gene: TRBJ2-3
abundance: once
len: 15
v_gene: TRBV24-1
CDR3aa: CATSETGTGGRTQYF

j_gene: TRBJ2-1
abundance: -
len: 15
v_gene: TRBV6-5
CDR3aa: CASRSTGSSYNEQFF

j_gene: TRBJ1-6
abundance: -
len: 16
v_gene: TRBV6-5
CDR3aa: CASSYLGAPYNSPLHF

j_gene: TRBJ2-2
abundance: once
len: 16
v_gene: TRBV6-5
CDR3aa: CASSWTGQVNTGELFF

j_gene: TRBJ1-3
abundance: -
len: 13
v_gene: TRBV7-2
CDR3aa: CASSDSSGNTIYF

j_gene: TRBJ1-1
abundance: -
len: 14
v_gene: TRBV7-2
CDR3aa: CASSSRDTNTEAFF

j_gene: TRBJ1-2
abundance: -
len: 16
v_gene: TRBV11-3
CDR3aa: CASSPRRGKQVRGYTF

j_gene: TRBJ2-2
abundance: -
len: 15
v_gene: TRBV5-1
CDR3aa: CASSYSGANTGELFF

j_gene: TRBJ2-1
abundance: once
len: 16
v_gene: TRBV19
CDR3aa: CASRPGLSISYNEQFF

j_gene: TRBJ1-2
abundance: -
len: 13
v_gene: TRBV6-5
CDR3aa: CASSPGANYGYTF

j_gene: TRBJ1-3
abundance: -
len: 16
v_gene: TRBV4-1
CDR3aa: CASSQSRGLSGNTIYF

j_gene: TRBJ1-4
abundance: -
len: 14
v_gene: TRBV4-2
CDR3aa: CASSQDQTNEKLFF

j_gene: TRBJ1-6
abundance: -
len: 17
v_gene: TRBV30
CDR3aa: CAWRRGTEGLPGSPLHF

j_gene: TRBJ2-7
abundance: -
len: 15
v_gene: TRBV6-5
CDR3aa: CASRALLAGSYEQYF

j_gene: TRBJ2-2
abundance: once
len: 13
v_gene: TRBV12-5
CDR3aa: CASRKTNTGELFF

j_gene: TRBJ1-1
abundance: -
len: 10
v_gene: TRBV21-1
CDR3aa: CASGNTEAFF

j_gene: TRBJ1-1
abundance: once
len: 11
v_gene: TRBV7-9
CDR3aa: CASSANTEAFF

j_gene: TRBJ2-3
abundance: -
len: 14
v_gene: TRBV7-9
CDR3aa: CASSLVGSGGAQYF